This TCR beta chain was sequenced during a study of neurological immune-mediated disorders. This CDR3 is 14 amino acids long. Germline V lookup: CDR1 MNHNY, CDR2 SVGAGI (reference sequence). V shed 5 bases and J shed 1 base, with 11 bases lying between them. This clonotype appeared many times. TCRdb re-derived calls from the 5' RACE reads in MiXCR, one entry per CDR3 protein. There are 90,000 to 150,000 distinct CDR3 sequences in the sample; approximately 3.2% occur only once, and about 1.2% lies in the top ten. Source material: PBMCs. The rearrangement uses TRBV6-6 and TRBJ1-2; D not certain. This TCR was recovered from a woman aged 30 to 39 with multiple sclerosis. CDR3 DNA: TGTGCCAGCAGTACCACAGATAATAACTATGGCTACACCTTC. Translation: CASSTTDNNYGYTF.